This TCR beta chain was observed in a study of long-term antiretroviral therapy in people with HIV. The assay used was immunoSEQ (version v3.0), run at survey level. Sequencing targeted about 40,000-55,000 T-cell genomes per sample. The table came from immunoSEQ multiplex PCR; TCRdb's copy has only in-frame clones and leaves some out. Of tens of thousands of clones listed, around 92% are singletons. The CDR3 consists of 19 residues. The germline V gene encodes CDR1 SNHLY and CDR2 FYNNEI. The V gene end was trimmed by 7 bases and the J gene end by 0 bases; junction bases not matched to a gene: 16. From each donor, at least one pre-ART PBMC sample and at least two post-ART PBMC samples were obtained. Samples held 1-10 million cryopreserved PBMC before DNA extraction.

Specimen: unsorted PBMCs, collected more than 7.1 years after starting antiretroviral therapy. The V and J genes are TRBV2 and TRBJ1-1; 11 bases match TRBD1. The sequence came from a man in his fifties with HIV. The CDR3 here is CASNGVGGQGDPMNTEAFF. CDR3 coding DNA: TGTGCCAGCAACGGGGTTGGGGGACAGGGGGACCCCATGAACACTGAAGCTTTCTTT.